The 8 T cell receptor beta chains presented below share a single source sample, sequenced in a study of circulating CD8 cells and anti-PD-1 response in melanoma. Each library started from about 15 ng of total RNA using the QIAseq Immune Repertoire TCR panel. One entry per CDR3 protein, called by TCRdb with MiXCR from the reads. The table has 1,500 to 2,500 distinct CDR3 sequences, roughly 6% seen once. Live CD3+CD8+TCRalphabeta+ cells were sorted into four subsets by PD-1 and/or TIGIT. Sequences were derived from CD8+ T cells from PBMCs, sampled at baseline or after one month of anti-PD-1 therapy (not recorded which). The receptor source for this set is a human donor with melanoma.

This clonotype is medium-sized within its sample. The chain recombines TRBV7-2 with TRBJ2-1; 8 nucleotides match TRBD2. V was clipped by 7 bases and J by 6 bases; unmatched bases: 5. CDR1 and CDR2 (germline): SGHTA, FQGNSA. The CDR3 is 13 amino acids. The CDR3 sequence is CASTWAGGNEQFF. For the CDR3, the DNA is TGTGCCAGCACTTGGGCGGGGGGCAATGAGCAGTTCTTC.

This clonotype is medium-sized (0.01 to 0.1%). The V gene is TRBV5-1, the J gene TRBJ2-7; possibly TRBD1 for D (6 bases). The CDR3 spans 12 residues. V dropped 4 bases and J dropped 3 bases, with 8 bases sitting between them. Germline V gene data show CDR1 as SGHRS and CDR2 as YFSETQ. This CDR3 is CASSPDSYEQYF. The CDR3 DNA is TGCGCCAGCAGCCCGGACAGCTACGAGCAGTACTTC.

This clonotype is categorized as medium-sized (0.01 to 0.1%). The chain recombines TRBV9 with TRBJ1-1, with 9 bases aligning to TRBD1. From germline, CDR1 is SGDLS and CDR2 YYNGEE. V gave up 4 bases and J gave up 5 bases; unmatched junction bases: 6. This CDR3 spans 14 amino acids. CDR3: CASSSGQGRTEAFF. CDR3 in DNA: TGTGCCAGCAGCTCGGGACAGGGTCGGACTGAAGCTTTCTTT.

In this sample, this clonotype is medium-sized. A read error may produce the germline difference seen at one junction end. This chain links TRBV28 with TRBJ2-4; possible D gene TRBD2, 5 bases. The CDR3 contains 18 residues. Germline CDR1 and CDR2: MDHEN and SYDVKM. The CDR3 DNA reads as TGTGCCAGCAGTTTTCGGCCGACCCGAGATCTAGCCAAAAATATTCAGTACTTC. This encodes CASSFRPTRDLAKNIQYF.

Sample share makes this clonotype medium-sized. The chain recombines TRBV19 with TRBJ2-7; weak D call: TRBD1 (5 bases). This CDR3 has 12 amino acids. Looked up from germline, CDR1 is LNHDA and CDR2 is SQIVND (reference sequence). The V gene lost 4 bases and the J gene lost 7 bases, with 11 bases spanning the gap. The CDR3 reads CASSNPPGEQYF. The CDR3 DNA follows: TGTGCCAGTAGTAACCCTCCAGGGGAGCAGTACTTC.

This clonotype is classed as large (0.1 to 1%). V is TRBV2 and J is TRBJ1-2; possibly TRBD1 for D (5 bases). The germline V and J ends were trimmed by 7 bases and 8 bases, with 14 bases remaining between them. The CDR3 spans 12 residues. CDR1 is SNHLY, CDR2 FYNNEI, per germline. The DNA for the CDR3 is TGTGCCAGCATGGGGGAGGATGAGGGCTACACCTTC. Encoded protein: CASMGEDEGYTF.

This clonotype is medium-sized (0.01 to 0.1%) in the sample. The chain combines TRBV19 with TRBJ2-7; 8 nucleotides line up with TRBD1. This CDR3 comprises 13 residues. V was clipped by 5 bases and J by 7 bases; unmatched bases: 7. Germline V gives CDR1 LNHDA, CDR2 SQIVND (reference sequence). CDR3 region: CASSWQGAQEQYF. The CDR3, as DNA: TGTGCCAGTAGTTGGCAGGGGGCGCAGGAGCAGTACTTC.

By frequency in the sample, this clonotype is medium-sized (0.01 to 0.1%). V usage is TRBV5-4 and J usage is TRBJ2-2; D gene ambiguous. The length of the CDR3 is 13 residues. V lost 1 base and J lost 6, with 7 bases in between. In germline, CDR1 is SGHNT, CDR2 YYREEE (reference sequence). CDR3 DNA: TGTGCCAGCAGCTTGAAGCAGGCCGGGGAGCTGTTTTTT. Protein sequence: CASSLKQAGELFF.